These 10 T cell receptor beta chains were sequenced from one sample in a study of cytomegalovirus exposure and HLA in healthy donors. Primers: 60 Vbeta forward and 13 Jbeta reverse. The data were produced by immunoSEQ multiplex PCR, yet TCRdb's version contains in-frame clones alone and is incomplete. In the table there are about 42,000 clones, 45% to 65% of which are singletons. The material sequenced was PBMCs. All receptors come from a human donor in good health.

The chain is built from TRBV6-4 and TRBJ2-3, with 7 bases identical to TRBD2. The junction had 3 bases not matched to a gene; V was cut back by 0 bases and J by 3 bases. Looked up from germline, CDR1 is MRHNA and CDR2 is SNTAGT. The CDR3 has 15 residues. The CDR3 protein is CASSDSSSGTDTQYF. CDR3 in DNA: TGTGCCAGCAGTGACTCTAGTAGCGGGACAGATACGCAGTATTTT.

As concerns this clone: The sample holds other DNA sequences that translate to the same CDR3. J is TRBJ2-7 and V is TRBV7-9; D is possibly TRBD1 (6 bases). The CDR3 consists of 14 residues. The germline V and J ends were trimmed by 0 bases and 2 bases, with 8 bases remaining between them. CDR1 SEHNR and CDR2 FQNEAQ come from the germline V gene (reference sequence). CDR3 loop: CASSLAGGPYEQYF. CDR3 sequence (DNA): TGTGCCAGCAGCTTAGCTGGGGGCCCCTACGAGCAGTACTTC. Using reference TRBV7-9 and TRBJ2-7 for the parts outside the CDR3, the full variable domain is DTGVSQNPRHKITKRGQNVTFRCDPISEHNRLYWYRQTLGQGPEFLTYFQNEAQLEKSRLLSDRFSAERPKGSFSTLEIQRTEQGDSAMYLCASSLAGGPYEQYFGPGTRLTVT.

The rearrangement links TRBV15 to TRBJ1-5, with D maybe TRBD1 (5 bases). This CDR3 has 13 amino acids. Germline loops: CDR1 LNHNV, CDR2 YYDKDF (reference sequence). V lost 3 bases and J lost 9, with 12 bases in between. The CDR3 loop is CATSRGEGGPQHF. The DNA for the CDR3 is TGTGCCACCAGCAGGGGGGAGGGAGGGCCCCAGCATTTT.

The chain has TRBV27 and TRBJ2-2; D is ambiguous. The CDR3 is 14 amino acids. The germline V and J ends were trimmed by 3 bases and 6 bases, with 11 bases remaining between them. Germline-derived CDR1 and CDR2 are MNHEY and SMNVEV (reference sequence). DNA for the CDR3: TGTGCCAGCAGTTTTTTAAGGAGATCCGGGGAGCTGTTTTTT. It is translated as CASSFLRRSGELFF.

This chain joins TRBV21-1 and TRBJ2-1; the DNA was not compared with TRBD2, the D call given in the table. TRBV21-1 is a known pseudogene. This CDR3 region has 16 residues. CDR3 nucleotide sequence: TGTGCCAGCAGCAAAGTGATGCAGGGGAGGGAAAATGAGCAGTTCTTC. Amino acids: CASSKVMQGRENEQFF.

Turning to this clone: The junction departs from the called germline gene at one end, perhaps through a read error. The chain is built from TRBV11-2 and TRBJ2-7; 9 nucleotides agree with TRBD2. There are 15 residues in the CDR3. Germline lookup yields CDR1 SGHAT and CDR2 FQNNGV. CDR3 residues: CASSVERGATYEQYF. Here the CDR3 DNA reads TGTGCCAGCAGCGTAGAGCGGGGGGCCACCTACGAGCAGTACTTC. The whole variable domain, filled in from reference TRBV11-2 and TRBJ2-7, reads EAGVAQSPRYKIIEKRQSVAFWCNPISGHATLYWYQQILGQGPKLLIQFQNNGVVDDSQLPKDRFSAERLKGVDSTLKIQPAKLEDSAVYLCASSVERGATYEQYFGPGTRLTVT.

The chain recombines TRBV6-1 with TRBJ2-6, with 7 bases matching TRBD1. The J segment lost 0 bases and the V segment lost 4 bases, leaving 6 bases of the junction unmatched. The CDR3 is 17 residues long. Germline V gene sequence: CDR1 MNHNS, CDR2 SASEGT. Here the CDR3 DNA reads TGTGCCAGCAGTGGACAGGGTAGGGGCTCTGGGGCCAACGTCCTGACTTTC. It translates to CASSGQGRGSGANVLTF.

Only a few counts were recorded for this clone. This chain links TRBV18 with TRBJ2-7, with 9 bases aligning to TRBD2. The CDR3 totals 15 residues. Trimming removed 0 bases from V and 3 bases from J; junction bases left unmatched: 3. CDR1 is KGHSH, CDR2 LQKENI, per germline. CDR3 sequence (DNA): TGTGCCAGCTCACCACCGGGCGGGGGGGGCTACGAGCAGTACTTC. This translates into CASSPPGGGGYEQYF. Drawing the rest from reference TRBV18 and TRBJ2-7, the complete variable domain is NAGVMQNPRHLVRRRGQEARLRCSPMKGHSHVYWYRQLPEEGLKFMVYLQKENIIDESGMPKERFSAEFPKEGPSILRIQQVVRGDSAAYFCASSPPGGGGYEQYFGPGTRLTVT.

Regarding this clone: Germline is not matched at one junction end, which may reflect a read error. The chain is built from TRBV7-3 and TRBJ2-5, with D possibly matching TRBD1 (5 bases). This CDR3 region has 15 residues. Germline V gene data show CDR1 as SGHTA and CDR2 as FQGTGA. CDR3 sequence: CASSLGAIPSEAQYF. CDR3 DNA: TGTGCCAGCAGCTTAGGGGCTATCCCCTCAGAGGCCCAGTACTTC.

The chain links TRBV5-1 to TRBJ2-1; tentative D call: TRBD2 (6 bases). This CDR3 contains 15 residues. Per the germline V gene, CDR1 is SGHRS and CDR2 is YFSETQ. The germline V and J ends were trimmed by 1 base and 5 bases, with 13 bases remaining between them. In DNA form, the CDR3 reads TGCGCCAGCAGCTTGCTCGCGGGACTTAACAATGAGCAGTTCTTC. This translates into CASSLLAGLNNEQFF.